Presented here are 5 T cell receptor beta chains from one specimen sequenced in a study of T cells after posttransplantation cyclophosphamide. The method was immunoSEQ multiplex PCR; TCRdb's version includes in-frame clones alone and lacks a portion of them. The sample contains 50,000 to 55,000 clones, roughly 84% of which appear only once. The sequencing sample was made of PBMCs. These receptors were obtained from a man aged 30-40 years with a blood cancer, CMV-positive, and with a related stem cell donor.

This clone has a single count. The rearrangement joins TRBV18 to TRBJ2-6; D is perhaps TRBD2 (6 bases). Trimming took off 3 bases at V and 0 bases at J, with 12 bases between the two ends. This CDR3 spans 17 amino acids. CDR1 and CDR2 from the germline V gene are KGHSH and LQKENI. The CDR3 protein is CASSPQGAGSGANVLTF. In nucleotides, the CDR3 is TGTGCCAGCTCACCCCAGGGAGCGGGCTCTGGGGCCAACGTCCTGACTTTC. Looking up the rest from reference TRBV18 and TRBJ2-6 gives the full variable domain: NAGVMQNPRHLVRRRGQEARLRCSPMKGHSHVYWYRQLPEEGLKFMVYLQKENIIDESGMPKERFSAEFPKEGPSILRIQQVVRGDSAAYFCASSPQGAGSGANVLTFGAGSRLTVL.

The rearrangement links TRBV9 to TRBJ2-5; TRBD1 matches at 9 bases. Germline assignment: CDR1 SGDLS and CDR2 YYNGEE. V lost 4 bases and J lost 4; bases outside the gene matches: 2. The CDR3 runs to 13 residues. This CDR3 is CASSSGQGETQYF. The CDR3 DNA reads as TGTGCCAGCAGCTCGGGACAGGGAGAGACCCAGTACTTC.

In this sample, this clone turned up a few times. The rearrangement joins TRBV6-6 to TRBJ1-1; 9 bases fit TRBD1. Germline-derived CDR1 and CDR2 are MNHNY and SVGAGI (reference sequence). The length of the CDR3 is 15 residues. The trim removed 2 bases at V and 6 bases at J, leaving 7 bases unmatched. In DNA, the CDR3 is TGTGCCAGCAGTTACGGGAAACAGGGGGCCGCTGAAGCTTTCTTT. Translation gives CASSYGKQGAAEAFF.

The chain couples TRBV7-3 to TRBJ2-3, with TRBD2 matching 9 bases. The CDR3 consists of 15 residues. V was pared by 3 bases and J by 5 bases, with 6 bases of the junction left unmatched. Germline V gene lookup returns CDR1 SGHTA and CDR2 FQGTGA. This CDR3 is CASSLVASGKDTQYF. CDR3 nucleotide sequence: TGTGCCAGCAGCTTGGTTGCTAGCGGGAAAGATACGCAGTATTTT.

In DNA form, the CDR3 reads TGTGCCAGCAGCTTACCCCGACAGGTGGGTAATCAGCCCCAGCATTTT. Its protein product is CASSLPRQVGNQPQHF. This chain links TRBV7-3 with TRBJ1-5; maybe TRBD1 (6 bases). Trimming took 2 bases from V and 4 from J, leaving 15 bases between them. This CDR3 region has 16 residues. The germline CDR1 and CDR2 sequences are SGHTA and FQGTGA.